This TCR beta chain was found in a study of metastatic and nonmetastatic thyroid tumors. Background on the study: Both malignant and benign thyroid patients supplied peripheral blood and tumor or nodule tissue samples, across which the repertoires of these patients were then compared. Study results and limitations: For both blood and tumor, malignant thyroid tumors reportedly showed significantly higher TCR beta diversity than benign nodules did.

Germline CDR1 is KGHSH and CDR2 is LQKENI. V was trimmed by 2 bases and J by 8 bases, leaving 21 bases between them. The CDR3 has 16 residues. TCRdb called clones again from the PCR reads with MiXCR. The table records approximately 35,000 clones, 11% of them present only once. All patients were untreated before thyroid surgery. The table lists this clone with many counts. Its antigen is still unknown. The chain joins TRBV18 to TRBJ1-2, with TRBD1 as a possible D gene (5 bases). The source is a female donor with papillary thyroid cancer or a benign thyroid nodule (not recorded which). Some clones in this sample may be carry-over from other donors' samples. Specimen: blood. The CDR3 loop is CASSPNRDGHGTGYTF. CDR3 nucleotide sequence: TGTGCCAGCTCACCAAACCGGGACGGACATGGAACAGGCTACACCTTC.